The rows below give T cell receptor beta chains drawn from one sample of a study of T cells in Graves' hyperthyroidism and ophthalmopathy. Using its own MiXCR run on the multiplex PCR reads, TCRdb lists one record per CDR3 protein. In the table there are around 600,000 distinct CDR3 sequences, 13% to 15% of which are singletons. The sequencing sample was made of blood. The origin of the receptors is a woman between 45 and 65 years old with Graves' ophthalmopathy. Each CDR3 is given with its conserved first and last residue. Each record gives: clone size, J gene, V gene, D gene, CDR3 protein, CDR3 DNA. D genes are given only for firm matches. Size is omitted from some rows. Given values are once, few, many or a class for expanded clones.

abundance: -
j_gene: TRBJ1-4
v_gene: TRBV6-1
d_gene: -
CDR3aa: CASSKGTLATNEKLFF
CDR3nt: TGTGCCAGCAGTAAGGGGACCCTTGCAACTAATGAAAAACTGTTTTTT

abundance: -
j_gene: TRBJ2-1
v_gene: TRBV24-1
d_gene: TRBD1
CDR3aa: CATSDLQGQGANEQFF
CDR3nt: TGTGCCACCAGTGATTTGCAGGGACAGGGGGCGAATGAGCAGTTCTTC

abundance: -
j_gene: TRBJ2-2
v_gene: TRBV19
d_gene: TRBD2
CDR3aa: CASSILAGGPSTGELLF
CDR3nt: TGTGCCAGTAGTATCTTAGCGGGAGGGCCGAGCACCGGGGAGCTGCTTTTT

abundance: -
j_gene: TRBJ2-3
v_gene: TRBV2
d_gene: TRBD2
CDR3aa: CASSKEPSGRTDTQYF
CDR3nt: TGTGCCAGCTCCAAGGAGCCTAGCGGGAGGACAGATACGCAGTATTTT

abundance: many
j_gene: TRBJ2-7
v_gene: TRBV20-1
d_gene: -
CDR3aa: CSARRGTAYEQYF
CDR3nt: TGCAGTGCTAGAAGGGGGACTGCCTACGAGCAGTACTTC

abundance: few
j_gene: TRBJ1-4
v_gene: TRBV5-4
d_gene: -
CDR3aa: CASSLGGTGVEKLFF
CDR3nt: TGTGCCAGCAGCTTGGGGGGTACGGGAGTCGAAAAACTGTTTTTT

abundance: many
j_gene: TRBJ2-1
v_gene: TRBV12-3/TRBV12-4
d_gene: TRBD2
CDR3aa: CASSFSREGREEQFF
CDR3nt: TGTGCCAGCAGTTTTTCCCGGGAGGGCCGGGAGGAGCAGTTCTTC

abundance: many
j_gene: TRBJ1-2
v_gene: TRBV7-8
d_gene: TRBD1
CDR3aa: CASSLARTGGYGYTF
CDR3nt: TGTGCCAGCAGCTTAGCGAGGACAGGTGGATATGGCTACACCTTC

abundance: many
j_gene: TRBJ2-3
v_gene: TRBV9
d_gene: TRBD2
CDR3aa: CASSVHPVGSSGRDTQYF
CDR3nt: TGTGCCAGCAGCGTACACCCTGTCGGGTCTAGCGGGAGAGATACGCAGTATTTT

abundance: few
j_gene: TRBJ2-5
v_gene: TRBV29-1
d_gene: -
CDR3aa: CSVRWGAGETQYF
CDR3nt: TGCAGCGTTCGATGGGGGGCAGGAGAGACCCAGTACTTC

abundance: few
j_gene: TRBJ2-2
v_gene: TRBV12-3/TRBV12-4
d_gene: -
CDR3aa: CASSLATYLVGGKNTGELFF
CDR3nt: TGTGCCAGCAGTTTAGCCACTTACTTAGTTGGCGGGAAGAACACCGGGGAGCTGTTTTTT

abundance: many
j_gene: TRBJ2-1
v_gene: TRBV27
d_gene: TRBD2
CDR3aa: CASSLVFGGGSNNEQFF
CDR3nt: TGTGCCAGCAGTTTAGTGTTTGGCGGCGGGAGTAACAATGAGCAGTTCTTC

abundance: many
j_gene: TRBJ1-1
v_gene: TRBV12-3/TRBV12-4
d_gene: -
CDR3aa: CASSLNPRQEAFF
CDR3nt: TGTGCCAGCAGTTTAAATCCGAGGCAGGAAGCTTTCTTT

abundance: many
j_gene: TRBJ2-5
v_gene: TRBV24-1
d_gene: TRBD1
CDR3aa: CATSDPGQGRQETQYF
CDR3nt: TGTGCCACCAGTGATCCCGGACAGGGGAGACAAGAGACCCAGTACTTC

abundance: many
j_gene: TRBJ2-7
v_gene: TRBV28
d_gene: -
CDR3aa: CASTGTGFGSGEQYF
CDR3nt: -

abundance: many
j_gene: TRBJ2-7
v_gene: TRBV28
d_gene: -
CDR3aa: CASIGRLFSYEQYF
CDR3nt: TGTGCCAGCATAGGGAGACTGTTCTCCTACGAGCAGTACTTC

abundance: many
j_gene: TRBJ2-1
v_gene: TRBV12-3/TRBV12-4
d_gene: TRBD2
CDR3aa: CASSLSSGSIYNEQFF
CDR3nt: TGTGCCAGCAGTTTATCTAGCGGGAGTATATACAATGAGCAGTTCTTC

abundance: many
j_gene: TRBJ2-3
v_gene: TRBV11-2
d_gene: TRBD2
CDR3aa: CASSPNLAGGTDTQYF
CDR3nt: TGTGCCAGCAGCCCCAACCTAGCGGGAGGAACAGATACGCAGTATTTT

abundance: -
j_gene: TRBJ2-1
v_gene: TRBV19
d_gene: TRBD2
CDR3aa: CASSNSGLAYNEQFF
CDR3nt: TGTGCCAGTAGTAACTCGGGACTAGCCTACAATGAGCAGTTCTTC

abundance: many
j_gene: TRBJ2-7
v_gene: TRBV28
d_gene: TRBD1
CDR3aa: CANRATGAVNEQYF
CDR3nt: TGTGCCAACAGGGCAACAGGGGCAGTGAACGAGCAGTACTTC

abundance: many
j_gene: TRBJ2-2
v_gene: TRBV7-2
d_gene: TRBD2
CDR3aa: CASSLVWASGRDTGELFF
CDR3nt: TGTGCCAGCAGCTTAGTGTGGGCTAGCGGGAGAGACACCGGGGAGCTGTTTTTT

abundance: -
j_gene: TRBJ1-2
v_gene: TRBV29-1
d_gene: -
CDR3aa: CSVAGRPLTPYGYTF
CDR3nt: TGCAGCGTTGCAGGGCGACCCCTTACGCCCTATGGCTACACCTTC

abundance: few
j_gene: TRBJ2-7
v_gene: TRBV28
d_gene: TRBD1
CDR3aa: CASRAQGSSSYEQYF
CDR3nt: TGTGCCAGCAGGGCACAGGGGTCGAGCTCCTACGAGCAGTACTTC

abundance: many
j_gene: TRBJ2-1
v_gene: TRBV7-9
d_gene: -
CDR3aa: CASSGPGNEQFF
CDR3nt: TGTGCCAGCAGCGGACCCGGGAATGAGCAGTTCTTC

abundance: -
j_gene: TRBJ2-5
v_gene: TRBV2
d_gene: -
CDR3aa: CASLISDQKETQYF
CDR3nt: TGTGCCAGCCTCATCTCGGACCAGAAAGAGACCCAGTACTTC

abundance: few
j_gene: TRBJ1-6
v_gene: TRBV12-3/TRBV12-4
d_gene: -
CDR3aa: CASSLGQARIHSPLHF
CDR3nt: TGTGCCAGCAGTTTGGGCCAGGCGCGAATCCATTCACCCCTCCACTTT

abundance: many
j_gene: TRBJ2-1
v_gene: TRBV7-9
d_gene: TRBD2
CDR3aa: CASSESGRSGNEQFF
CDR3nt: TGTGCCAGCAGCGAAAGCGGGAGGAGTGGCAATGAGCAGTTCTTC

abundance: -
j_gene: TRBJ1-2
v_gene: TRBV28
d_gene: -
CDR3aa: CASRMAGTWVGDGYTF
CDR3nt: TGTGCCAGCAGGATGGCAGGTACTTGGGTCGGTGATGGCTACACCTTC

abundance: few
j_gene: TRBJ2-7
v_gene: TRBV4-3
d_gene: TRBD2
CDR3aa: CASSQGTAGGPKKLHEQYF
CDR3nt: TGCGCCAGCAGCCAAGGTACTGCGGGAGGGCCTAAGAAACTACACGAGCAGTACTTC

abundance: few
j_gene: TRBJ2-7
v_gene: TRBV27
d_gene: -
CDR3aa: CASMRGGAGVNEQYF
CDR3nt: TGTGCCAGCATGAGGGGTGGCGCAGGGGTCAACGAGCAGTACTTC

abundance: many
j_gene: TRBJ2-1
v_gene: TRBV18
d_gene: TRBD2
CDR3aa: CASSPVAGEPLSSYNEQFF
CDR3nt: TGTGCCAGCTCACCAGTAGCGGGAGAACCCCTGAGCTCCTACAATGAGCAGTTCTTC

abundance: few
j_gene: TRBJ2-1
v_gene: TRBV5-1
d_gene: -
CDR3aa: CASSFGPGLANNEQFF
CDR3nt: TGCGCCAGCAGCTTCGGGCCCGGGCTAGCAAACAATGAGCAGTTCTTC

abundance: -
j_gene: TRBJ2-1
v_gene: TRBV7-2
d_gene: TRBD2
CDR3aa: CASSSSPEREKIRSSYNEQFF
CDR3nt: TGTGCCAGCAGCTCCTCCCCCGAGCGGGAGAAGATTCGAAGCTCCTACAATGAGCAGTTCTTC

abundance: -
j_gene: TRBJ2-3
v_gene: TRBV2
d_gene: TRBD1
CDR3aa: CASSRQGWADTQYF
CDR3nt: TGTGCCAGCAGTCGACAGGGTTGGGCAGATACGCAGTATTTT

abundance: -
j_gene: TRBJ1-3
v_gene: TRBV27
d_gene: -
CDR3aa: CASSSQVPSSGNTIYF
CDR3nt: TGTGCCAGCAGTTCACAGGTCCCAAGCTCTGGAAACACCATATATTTT

abundance: -
j_gene: TRBJ1-5
v_gene: TRBV27
d_gene: -
CDR3aa: CASSFGRGSPQHF
CDR3nt: TGTGCCAGCAGTTTCGGCAGGGGATCGCCCCAGCATTTT

abundance: -
j_gene: TRBJ2-1
v_gene: TRBV5-4
d_gene: -
CDR3aa: CASSFIGREQFF
CDR3nt: TGTGCCAGCAGCTTTATCGGCAGGGAGCAGTTCTTC

abundance: -
j_gene: TRBJ2-1
v_gene: TRBV14
d_gene: -
CDR3aa: CASSVLSEQFF
CDR3nt: TGTGCCAGCAGTGTCCTCAGTGAGCAGTTCTTC

abundance: few
j_gene: TRBJ1-6
v_gene: TRBV5-1
d_gene: -
CDR3aa: CASSNRGGQVYSPLHF
CDR3nt: TGCGCCAGCAGCAACCGGGGGGGGCAGGTCTACTCACCCCTCCACTTT

abundance: many
j_gene: TRBJ2-1
v_gene: TRBV28
d_gene: -
CDR3aa: CASSLPQGGSRGEQFF
CDR3nt: TGTGCCAGCAGTTTACCACAGGGGGGGTCTCGAGGTGAGCAGTTCTTC

abundance: few
j_gene: TRBJ2-1
v_gene: TRBV12-3/TRBV12-4
d_gene: TRBD2
CDR3aa: CASTLGLAVVNEQFF
CDR3nt: TGTGCCAGCACCCTGGGACTAGCGGTGGTGAATGAGCAGTTCTTC

abundance: few
j_gene: TRBJ2-1
v_gene: TRBV19
d_gene: -
CDR3aa: CASSISAGNTYYNEQFF
CDR3nt: TGTGCCAGTAGTATCTCCGCAGGGAATACTTACTACAATGAGCAGTTCTTC

abundance: -
j_gene: TRBJ2-5
v_gene: TRBV6-2/TRBV6-3
d_gene: TRBD2
CDR3aa: CASSYEVGTSGRVRKTQYF
CDR3nt: TGTGCCAGCAGTTACGAGGTTGGGACTAGCGGGAGGGTCCGAAAGACCCAGTACTTC

abundance: many
j_gene: TRBJ2-2
v_gene: TRBV6-2/TRBV6-3
d_gene: -
CDR3aa: CASSRHTGELFF
CDR3nt: TGTGCCAGCAGTCGACACACCGGGGAGCTGTTTTTT

abundance: -
j_gene: TRBJ2-5
v_gene: TRBV19
d_gene: TRBD1
CDR3aa: CASSTDRVAYF
CDR3nt: TGTGCCAGTAGTACGGACAGGGTGGCGTACTTC

abundance: many
j_gene: TRBJ2-5
v_gene: TRBV20-1
d_gene: TRBD2
CDR3aa: CSAPTSGGRETQYF
CDR3nt: TGCAGTGCTCCGACTAGCGGGGGCCGGGAGACCCAGTACTTC

abundance: few
j_gene: TRBJ2-7
v_gene: TRBV10-3
d_gene: TRBD2
CDR3aa: CAISLAGGSEQYF
CDR3nt: TGTGCCATCAGTTTAGCGGGAGGTTCCGAGCAGTACTTC

abundance: few
j_gene: TRBJ2-7
v_gene: TRBV18
d_gene: -
CDR3aa: CASSPPGVEGEQYF
CDR3nt: TGTGCCAGCTCACCACCGGGAGTCGAAGGAGAGCAGTACTTC